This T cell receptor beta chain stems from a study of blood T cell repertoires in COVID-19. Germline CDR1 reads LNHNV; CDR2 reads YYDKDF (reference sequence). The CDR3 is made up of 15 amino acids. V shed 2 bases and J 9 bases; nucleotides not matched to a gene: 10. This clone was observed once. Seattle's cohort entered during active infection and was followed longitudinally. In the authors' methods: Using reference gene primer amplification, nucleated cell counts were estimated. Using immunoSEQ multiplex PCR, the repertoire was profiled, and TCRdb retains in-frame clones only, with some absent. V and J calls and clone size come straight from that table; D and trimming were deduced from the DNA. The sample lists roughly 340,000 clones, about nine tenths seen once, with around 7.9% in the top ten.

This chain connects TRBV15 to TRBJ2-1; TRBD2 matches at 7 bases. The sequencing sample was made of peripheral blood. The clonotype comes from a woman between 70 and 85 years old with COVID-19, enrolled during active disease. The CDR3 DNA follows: TGTGCCACCAGCAGATCCTCCTGGGGGGGTTTTGAGCAGTTCTTC. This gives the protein CATSRSSWGGFEQFF.